The sequence of this T cell receptor (beta chain) was determined in a study of Ad26.COV2.S vaccination and SARS-CoV-2 variants. The overall study: Enrolled in COV1001, the donor was in the Ad26.COV2.S trial arm, which received the vaccine. Donor got 5x10^10 or 1x10^11 viral particles of Ad26.COV2.S.

Treatment reported: some 20 received Ad26.COV2.S at low or high dose, single or two shots; roughly five received placebo; per-sample allocation not given. The samples were gathered on day 63 after the first injection of vaccine or placebo. Expressing Wuhan-strain SARS-CoV-2 spike, an Ad26 vector served as the vaccine. Study-level points and caveats: Similar non-spike TCR breadth was observed in recipients of vaccine and of placebo.

Profiling relied on immunoSEQ multiplex PCR, and the TCRdb table lists in-frame clones only, not all of them. The sample comprises hundreds of thousands of clones, approximately 87% of which are singletons, and more than 2.5% rests with the top ten. The CDR3 runs 15 residues. V lost 1 base and J 5 bases, leaving 12 bases between the germline ends. CDR1 and CDR2 from the germline V gene are SGHRS and YFSETQ. A remark on this clone: Its antigen is not known.

This receptor was identified in a person between 18 and 65 years old who received the Ad26.COV2.S COVID-19 vaccine or a placebo. The sequencing here drew on peripheral blood, taken in a trial of Ad26.COV2.S vaccine versus placebo. The rearrangement uses TRBV5-1 and TRBJ1-4, with D possibly being TRBD1 (6 bases). The CDR3 protein is CASSLRQAVNEKLFF. CDR3 nucleotide sequence: TGCGCCAGCAGCTTGAGACAGGCGGTGAATGAAAAACTGTTTTTT.